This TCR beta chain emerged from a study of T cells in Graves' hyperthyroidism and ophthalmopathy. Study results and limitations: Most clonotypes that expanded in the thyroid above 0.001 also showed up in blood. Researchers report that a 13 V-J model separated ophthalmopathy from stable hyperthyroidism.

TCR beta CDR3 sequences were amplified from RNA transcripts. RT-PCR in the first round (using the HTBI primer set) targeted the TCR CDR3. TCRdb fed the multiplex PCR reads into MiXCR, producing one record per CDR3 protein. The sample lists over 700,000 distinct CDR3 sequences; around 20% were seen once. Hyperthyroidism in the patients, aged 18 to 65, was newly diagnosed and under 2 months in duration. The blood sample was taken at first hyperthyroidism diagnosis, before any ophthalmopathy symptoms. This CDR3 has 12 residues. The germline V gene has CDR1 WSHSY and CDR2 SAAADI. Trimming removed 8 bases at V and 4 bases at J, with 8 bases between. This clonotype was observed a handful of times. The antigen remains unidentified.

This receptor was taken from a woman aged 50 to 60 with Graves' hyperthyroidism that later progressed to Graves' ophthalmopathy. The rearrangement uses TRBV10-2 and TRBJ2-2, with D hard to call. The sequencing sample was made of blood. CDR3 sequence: CASPASTGELFF. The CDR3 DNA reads TGCGCCAGCCCGGCGAGCACCGGGGAGCTGTTTTTT.